The rows below give T cell receptor beta chains drawn from one sample of a study of long-term antiretroviral therapy in people with HIV. The repertoire was sequenced with immunoSEQ multiplex PCR; TCRdb's copy has only in-frame clones and lacks some. The sample lists more than 25,000 clones; roughly 97% were seen once. The specimen comprised unsorted PBMCs, sampled 7.6 years after starting antiretroviral therapy. All receptors come from a man aged 25-40 years with HIV. CDR3s include the opening cysteine and the closing phenylalanine or tryptophan. The D gene is left open where the match is weak. A clone size is listed for some rows: how often the clone was seen (once, few, many), or a class if it is expanded.

clone_size	j_call	v_call	d_call	cdr3_nt	cdr3_aa
-	TRBJ2-7	TRBV5-1	-	TGCGCCAGCAGCTGGGATAGCGGATCCTACGAGCAGTACTTC	CASSWDSGSYEQYF
-	TRBJ2-7	TRBV2	-	TGTGCCAGCAAACTCAACCAGGGTTTCCACGAGCAGTACTTC	CASKLNQGFHEQYF
-	TRBJ2-1	TRBV4-2	-	TGTGCCAGCAGCCAAGATAAAAGGTCTGAGCAGTTCTTC	CASSQDKRSEQFF
once	TRBJ1-2	TRBV28	TRBD1	TGTGCCAGCAGTACACCCGGCGGACAGGGCCACTATGGCTACACCTTC	CASSTPGGQGHYGYTF
-	TRBJ1-1	TRBV7-2	TRBD1	TGTGCCAGCAGCTTACCCCGACAGGGGCCCGTGAACACTGAAGCTTTCTTT	CASSLPRQGPVNTEAFF
-	TRBJ2-7	TRBV2	-	TGTGCCAGCAGTGGGGCGGCGTCCTACGAGCAGTACTTC	CASSGAASYEQYF
-	TRBJ1-5	TRBV7-8	-	TGTGCCAGCAGCTTCGGCAATCAGCCCCAGCATTTT	CASSFGNQPQHF
-	TRBJ2-4	TRBV6-5	-	TGTGCCAGCAGTTCCCCCGGCAAAAACATTCAGTACTTC	CASSSPGKNIQYF
-	TRBJ2-7	TRBV15	TRBD2	TGTGCCACCAGCAAAGAGGTAGCGGGGAGCGAGCAGTACTTC	CATSKEVAGSEQYF
-	TRBJ1-1	TRBV6-5	TRBD1	TGTGCCAGCAGTTACTCAAAACAGGGGATTAAAGCTTTCTTT	CASSYSKQGIKAFF
once	TRBJ2-5	TRBV2	-	TGTGCCAGCATAGGCAGCAAAGAGACCCAGTACTTC	CASIGSKETQYF
-	TRBJ1-1	TRBV29-1	-	TGCAGCGGCTCCCAGGTATTGAACACTGAAGCTTTCTTT	CSGSQVLNTEAFF
-	TRBJ1-2	TRBV21-1	-	TGTGCCAGCAGCAAATGGGGGATCATTAGAGGCGGCTACACCTTC	CASSKWGIIRGGYTF
-	TRBJ2-3	TRBV2	-	TGTGCCAGCAAGTTCTTTGGAAACACAGATACGCAGTATTTT	CASKFFGNTDTQYF
-	TRBJ2-1	TRBV2	-	TGTGCCAGCAGACCCACCCCGATGGGGGACAATGAGCAGTTCTTC	CASRPTPMGDNEQFF
-	TRBJ1-1	TRBV25-1	TRBD1	TGTGCCAGCAGTGAGGTCTACCAGGGGGGAAGCACTGAAGCTTTCTTT	CASSEVYQGGSTEAFF
-	TRBJ1-2	TRBV6-5	TRBD1	TGTGCCAGCAGTTACCCGACAGGGTATGGCTACACCTTC	CASSYPTGYGYTF
-	TRBJ2-1	TRBV6-1	TRBD2	TGTGCCAGCAGACTAGCGGGGGGCTCAAATGAGCAGTTCTTC	CASRLAGGSNEQFF
-	TRBJ1-3	TRBV10-3	TRBD1	TGTGCCATCCAGACAGGGGGTAACACCATATATTTT	CAIQTGGNTIYF
-	TRBJ2-3	TRBV9	TRBD1	TGTGCCAGCAGCCACCGAAGACAGGGGCGCACAGATACGCAGTATTTT	CASSHRRQGRTDTQYF
-	TRBJ2-7	TRBV27	TRBD2	TGTGCCAGCAAGACTAGCGGGGTGTTCTACGAGCAGTACTTC	CASKTSGVFYEQYF
-	TRBJ1-2	TRBV5-6	TRBD1	TGTGCCAGCAGCCAACAGGGGCTCTATGGCTACACCTTC	CASSQQGLYGYTF
-	TRBJ2-2	TRBV9	-	TGTGCCAGCAGCGCCCCGGGGGGCGCCGGGGAGCTGTTTTTT	CASSAPGGAGELFF
-	TRBJ2-1	TRBV5-1	-	TGCGCCAGCAGCATTAGCGGAAGCTCCTACAATGAGCAGTTCTTC	CASSISGSSYNEQFF
-	TRBJ2-7	TRBV29-1	TRBD2	TGCAGCGTCACAGCGGGAGGTCGCGAGCAGTACTTC	CSVTAGGREQYF
-	TRBJ1-1	TRBV14	-	TGTGCCAGCAGCCGTCAGTCTAACACTGAAGCTTTCTTT	CASSRQSNTEAFF
-	TRBJ2-7	TRBV5-6	-	TGTGCCAGCAGCGGCCCCACTGGTAGGGTCCACGAGCAGTACTTC	CASSGPTGRVHEQYF
-	TRBJ2-6	TRBV6-4	-	TGTGCCAGCAGTCCAGTCTCTGGGGCCAACGTCCTGACTTTC	CASSPVSGANVLTF
-	TRBJ1-2	TRBV7-6	TRBD1	TGTGCCAGCAGCCTCACTACTGACAGGGCGGGGGGCTACACCTTC	CASSLTTDRAGGYTF
-	TRBJ2-1	TRBV7-9	-	TGTGCCAGCAGCTTTGACGGGTGGGGGCCCTACAATGAGCAGTTCTTC	CASSFDGWGPYNEQFF
-	TRBJ2-5	TRBV2	TRBD2	TGTGCCAGCAGTGCGGGAGGGGCGAAAGGAGAGACCCAGTACTTC	CASSAGGAKGETQYF
-	TRBJ1-5	TRBV5-4	-	TGTGCCAGCAGCTTGGGAGGGACCGATGATCAGCCCCAGCATTTT	CASSLGGTDDQPQHF
-	TRBJ1-5	TRBV5-6	-	TGTGCCAGCAGCCAGGGGATTTCGCCCCAGCATTTT	CASSQGISPQHF
few	TRBJ2-3	TRBV2	-	TGTGCCAGCAGGATTCCAAACACAGATACGCAGTATTTT	CASRIPNTDTQYF
-	TRBJ2-3	TRBV19	-	TGTGCCAGTGGGCCTAGCAACACAGATACGCAGTATTTT	CASGPSNTDTQYF
-	TRBJ1-2	TRBV2	-	TGTGCCAGCAGTGTTGGGGTCCAAGACTATGGCTACACCTTC	CASSVGVQDYGYTF
-	TRBJ2-2	TRBV5-1	TRBD1	TGCGCCAGCAGCCTACGACAGGGGAACACCGGGGAGCTGTTTTTT	CASSLRQGNTGELFF
-	TRBJ2-7	TRBV5-1	-	TGCGCCAGCAGCTTGGCCGGGACACCTGTTAACGAGCAGTACTTC	CASSLAGTPVNEQYF
-	TRBJ2-1	TRBV11-3	TRBD1	TGTGCCAGCAGCCCTGCAGGGGGCGATGAGCAGTTCTTC	CASSPAGGDEQFF
-	TRBJ2-7	TRBV7-2	-	TGTGCCAGCAGCCCCGTAGGGGGTGTCTCCTACGAGCAGTACTTC	CASSPVGGVSYEQYF